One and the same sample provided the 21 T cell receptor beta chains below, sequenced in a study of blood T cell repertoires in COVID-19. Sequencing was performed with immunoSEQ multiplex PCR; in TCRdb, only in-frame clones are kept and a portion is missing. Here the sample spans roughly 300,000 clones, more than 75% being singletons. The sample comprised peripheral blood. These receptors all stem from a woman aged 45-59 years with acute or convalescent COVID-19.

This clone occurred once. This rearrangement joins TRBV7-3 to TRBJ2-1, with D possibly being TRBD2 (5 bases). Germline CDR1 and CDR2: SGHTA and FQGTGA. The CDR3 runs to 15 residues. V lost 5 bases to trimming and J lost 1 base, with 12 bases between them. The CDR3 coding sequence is TGTGCCAGCAGCCCAGCGAGGGCGTCCTACAATGAGCAGTTCTTC. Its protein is CASSPARASYNEQFF.

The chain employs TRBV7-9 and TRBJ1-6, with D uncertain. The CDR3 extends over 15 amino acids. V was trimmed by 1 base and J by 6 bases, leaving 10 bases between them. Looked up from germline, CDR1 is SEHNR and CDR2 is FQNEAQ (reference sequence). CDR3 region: CASSLGESPNSPLHF. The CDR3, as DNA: TGTGCCAGCAGCTTAGGGGAGTCCCCTAATTCACCCCTCCACTTT.

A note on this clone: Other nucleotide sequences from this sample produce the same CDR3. The DNA of the CDR3 is TGTGCCTGGAGTGTGCTTTCCAGGCAGCCCCAGCATTTT. Its translation: CAWSVLSRQPQHF. The chain employs TRBV30 and TRBJ1-5; the D is unclear. Germline CDR1 reads GTSNPN; CDR2 reads SVGIG (reference sequence). V lost 0 bases and J lost 7, with 10 bases in between. This CDR3 contains 13 residues.

The CDR3 protein is CASSLSDRARGQPQHF. DNA of the CDR3: TGTGCCAGCAGCCTCTCGGACAGAGCCAGGGGTCAGCCCCAGCATTTT. The J gene is TRBJ1-5, the V gene TRBV7-9; a possible D gene is TRBD1 (6 bases). Deletions cut 5 bases from V and 6 bases from J, with 20 bases between. The CDR3 sequence is 16 residues long. From germline, CDR1 is SEHNR and CDR2 FQNEAQ (reference sequence).

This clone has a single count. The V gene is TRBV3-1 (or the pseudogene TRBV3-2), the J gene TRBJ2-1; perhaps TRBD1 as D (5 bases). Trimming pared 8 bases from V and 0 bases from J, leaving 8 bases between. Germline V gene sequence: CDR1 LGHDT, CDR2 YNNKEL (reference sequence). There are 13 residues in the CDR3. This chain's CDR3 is CASGASSYNEQFF. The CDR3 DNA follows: TGTGCCAGCGGGGCTAGCTCCTACAATGAGCAGTTCTTC.

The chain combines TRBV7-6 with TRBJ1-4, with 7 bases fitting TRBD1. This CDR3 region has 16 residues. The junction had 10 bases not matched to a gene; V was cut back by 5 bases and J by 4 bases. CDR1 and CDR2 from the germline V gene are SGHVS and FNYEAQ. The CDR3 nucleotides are TGTGCCAGCAGCCCCCTCGGACAGGTTAATAATGAAAAACTGTTTTTT. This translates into CASSPLGQVNNEKLFF.

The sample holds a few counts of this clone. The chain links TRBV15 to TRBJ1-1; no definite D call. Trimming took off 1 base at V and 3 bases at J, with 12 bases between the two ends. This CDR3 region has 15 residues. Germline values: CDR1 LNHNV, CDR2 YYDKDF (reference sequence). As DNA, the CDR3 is TGTGCCACCAGCAGAGTGGTATCGGTGGACACTGAAGCTTTCTTT. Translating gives CATSRVVSVDTEAFF.

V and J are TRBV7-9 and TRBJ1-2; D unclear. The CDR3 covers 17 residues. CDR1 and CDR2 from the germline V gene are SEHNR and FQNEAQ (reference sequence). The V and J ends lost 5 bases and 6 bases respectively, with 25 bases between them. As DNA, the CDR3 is TGTGCCAGCAGCACCCTCCGGTATGCCCTGGAGATCCATGGCTACACCTTC. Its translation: CASSTLRYALEIHGYTF.

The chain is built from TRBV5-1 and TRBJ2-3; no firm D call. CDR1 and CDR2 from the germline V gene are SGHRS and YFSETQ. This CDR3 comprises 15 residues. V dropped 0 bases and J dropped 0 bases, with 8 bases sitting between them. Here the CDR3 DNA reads TGCGCCAGCAGCTTGGTAAAGCCAAGCACAGATACGCAGTATTTT. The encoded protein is CASSLVKPSTDTQYF.

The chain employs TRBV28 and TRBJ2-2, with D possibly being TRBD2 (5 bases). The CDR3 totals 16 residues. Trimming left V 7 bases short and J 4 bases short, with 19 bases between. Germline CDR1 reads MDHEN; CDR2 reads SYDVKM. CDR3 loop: CASNPAVPLTTGELFF. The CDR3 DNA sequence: TGTGCCAGCAATCCAGCGGTCCCCCTAACCACCGGGGAGCTGTTTTTT.

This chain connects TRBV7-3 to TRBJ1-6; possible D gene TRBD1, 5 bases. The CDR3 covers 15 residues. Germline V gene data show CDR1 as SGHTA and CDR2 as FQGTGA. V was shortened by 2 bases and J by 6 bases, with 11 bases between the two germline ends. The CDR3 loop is CASSLLGQGNSPLHF. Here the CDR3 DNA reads TGTGCCAGCAGCTTACTGGGCCAGGGTAATTCACCCCTCCACTTT. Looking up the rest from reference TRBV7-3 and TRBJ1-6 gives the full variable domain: GAGVSQTPSNKVTEKGKYVELRCDPISGHTALYWYRQSLGQGPEFLIYFQGTGAADDSGLPNDRFFAVRPEGSVSTLKIQRTERGDSAVYLCASSLLGQGNSPLHFGNGTRLTVT.

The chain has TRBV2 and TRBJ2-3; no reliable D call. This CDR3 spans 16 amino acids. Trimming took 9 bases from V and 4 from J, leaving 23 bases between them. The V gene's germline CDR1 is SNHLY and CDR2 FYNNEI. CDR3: CASQRRNYLAPDTQYF. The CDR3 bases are TGTGCCAGTCAGCGACGGAACTATCTGGCGCCAGATACGCAGTATTTT.

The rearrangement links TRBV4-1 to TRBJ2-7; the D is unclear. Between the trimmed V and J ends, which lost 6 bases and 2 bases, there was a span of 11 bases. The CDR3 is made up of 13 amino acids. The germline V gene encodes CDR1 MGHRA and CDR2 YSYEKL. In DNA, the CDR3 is TGCGCCAGCAGGGATGTACAGACCTACGAGCAGTACTTC. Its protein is CASRDVQTYEQYF.

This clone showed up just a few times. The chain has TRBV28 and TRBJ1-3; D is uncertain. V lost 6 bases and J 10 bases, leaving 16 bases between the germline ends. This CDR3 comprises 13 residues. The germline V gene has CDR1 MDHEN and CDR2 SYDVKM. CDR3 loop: CASRDTARGTIYF. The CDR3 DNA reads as TGTGCCAGCAGAGACACGGCTCGAGGGACCATATATTTT.

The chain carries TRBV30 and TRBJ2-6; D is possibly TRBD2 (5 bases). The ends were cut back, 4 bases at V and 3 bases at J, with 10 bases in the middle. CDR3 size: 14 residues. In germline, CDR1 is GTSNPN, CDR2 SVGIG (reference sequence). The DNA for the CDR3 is TGTGCCTGGAATGGAGGATATGGGGCCAACGTCCTGACTTTC. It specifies CAWNGGYGANVLTF. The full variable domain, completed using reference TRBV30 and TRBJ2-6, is SQTIHQWPATLVQPVGSPLSLECTVEGTSNPNLYWYRQAAGRGLQLLFYSVGIGQISSEVPQNLSASRPQDRQFILSSKKLLLSDSGFYLCAWNGGYGANVLTFGAGSRLTVL.

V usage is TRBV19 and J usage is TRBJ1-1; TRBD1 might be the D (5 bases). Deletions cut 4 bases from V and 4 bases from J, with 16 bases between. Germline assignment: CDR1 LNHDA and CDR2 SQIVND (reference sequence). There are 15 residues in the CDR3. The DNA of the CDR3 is TGTGCCAGTAGTAAGTTGGCAGGCCAGGGCACTGAAGCTTTCTTT. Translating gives CASSKLAGQGTEAFF.

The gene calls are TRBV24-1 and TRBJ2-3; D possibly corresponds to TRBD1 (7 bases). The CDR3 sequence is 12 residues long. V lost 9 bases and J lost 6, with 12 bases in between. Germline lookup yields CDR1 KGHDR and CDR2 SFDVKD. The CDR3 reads CATGGGKDTQYF. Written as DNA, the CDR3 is TGTGCCACCGGAGGGGGCAAGGATACGCAGTATTTT.

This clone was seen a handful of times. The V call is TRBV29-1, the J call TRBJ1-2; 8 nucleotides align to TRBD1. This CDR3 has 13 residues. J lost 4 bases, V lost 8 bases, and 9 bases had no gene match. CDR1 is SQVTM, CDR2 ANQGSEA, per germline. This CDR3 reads CSIGTGEPYGYTF. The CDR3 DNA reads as TGCAGCATCGGGACAGGTGAACCCTATGGCTACACCTTC.

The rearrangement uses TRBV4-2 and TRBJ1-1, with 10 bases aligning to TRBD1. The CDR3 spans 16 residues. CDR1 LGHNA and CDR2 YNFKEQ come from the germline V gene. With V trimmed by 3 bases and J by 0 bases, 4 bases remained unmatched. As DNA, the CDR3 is TGTGCCAGCAGCCATATGACAGGGGGCATGAACACTGAAGCTTTCTTT. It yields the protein CASSHMTGGMNTEAFF.

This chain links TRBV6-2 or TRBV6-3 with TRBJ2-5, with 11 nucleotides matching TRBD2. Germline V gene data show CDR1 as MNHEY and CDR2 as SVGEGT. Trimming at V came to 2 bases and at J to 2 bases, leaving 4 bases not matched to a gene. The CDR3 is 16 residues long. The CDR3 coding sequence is TGTGCCAGCAGTTACCTAGCGGGAGGACGACAAGAGACCCAGTACTTC. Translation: CASSYLAGGRQETQYF.

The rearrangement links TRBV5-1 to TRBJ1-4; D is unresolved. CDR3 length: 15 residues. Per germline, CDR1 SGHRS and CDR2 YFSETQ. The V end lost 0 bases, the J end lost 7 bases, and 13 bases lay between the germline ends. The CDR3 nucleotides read TGCGCCAGCAGCTTGGAAGCCCGGCGGGGTGAAAAACTGTTTTTT. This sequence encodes CASSLEARRGEKLFF. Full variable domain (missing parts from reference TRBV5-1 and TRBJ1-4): KAGVTQTPRYLIKTRGQQVTLSCSPISGHRSVSWYQQTPGQGLQFLFEYFSETQRNKGNFPGRFSGRQFSNSRSEMNVSTLELGDSALYLCASSLEARRGEKLFFGSGTQLSVL.